A selection of T cell receptor beta chains follows, all from one sample in a study of blood T cell repertoires in COVID-19. The table came from immunoSEQ multiplex PCR; TCRdb's copy has only in-frame clones and leaves some out. The sample lists under 450,000 clones, more than 75% occurring once. Material: PBMCs or T cells enriched from blood (not recorded which). Every receptor here comes from a man under 40 who had recovered from COVID-19. Both conserved end residues are part of each CDR3. A D gene is named only where the DNA matches it firmly. Expanded clones get a size class; other rows say once, few or many, or leave the size out.

d_gene: TRBD1
j_gene: TRBJ1-5
abundance: .
v_gene: TRBV7-2
CDR3nt: TGTGCCAGCAGCCCAGGGACAGACTATCAGCCCCAGCATTTT
CDR3aa: CASSPGTDYQPQHF

d_gene: TRBD1
j_gene: TRBJ1-1
abundance: .
v_gene: TRBV9
CDR3nt: TGTGCCAGCAGCATAGGACAGGGGGGGACTGAAGCTTTCTTT
CDR3aa: CASSIGQGGTEAFF

d_gene: .
j_gene: TRBJ1-3
abundance: .
v_gene: TRBV9
CDR3nt: TGTGCCAGCAGCGTAGACGGGAGGGACACCATATATTTT
CDR3aa: CASSVDGRDTIYF

d_gene: .
j_gene: TRBJ2-5
abundance: .
v_gene: TRBV30
CDR3nt: TGTGCCTGGAGTGTATCGCGGGGGCCCCAAGAGACCCAGTACTTC
CDR3aa: CAWSVSRGPQETQYF

d_gene: TRBD1
j_gene: TRBJ2-7
abundance: .
v_gene: TRBV28
CDR3nt: TGTGCCAGCAGCCATCCCGGGACAGGGGGCGGCGAGCAGTACTTC
CDR3aa: CASSHPGTGGGEQYF

d_gene: .
j_gene: TRBJ2-2
abundance: .
v_gene: TRBV3-1/TRBV3-2
CDR3nt: TGTGCCAGCAGCCAGGGCATGCGGAACACCGGGGAGCTGTTTTTT
CDR3aa: CASSQGMRNTGELFF

d_gene: TRBD2
j_gene: TRBJ2-3
abundance: .
v_gene: TRBV7-8
CDR3nt: TGTGCCAGCAGCCCCCGACTAGCGGGGGTGGTAGATACGCAGTATTTT
CDR3aa: CASSPRLAGVVDTQYF

d_gene: .
j_gene: TRBJ1-2
abundance: .
v_gene: TRBV6-5
CDR3nt: TGTGCCAGCAGTCCGGGGGGTTGGGGCGGCTACACCTTC
CDR3aa: CASSPGGWGGYTF

d_gene: .
j_gene: TRBJ1-5
abundance: .
v_gene: TRBV28
CDR3nt: TGTGCCAGCAGCCCCCCGAGGGTACCTAGCAATCAGCCCCAGCATTTT
CDR3aa: CASSPPRVPSNQPQHF

d_gene: .
j_gene: TRBJ2-5
abundance: .
v_gene: TRBV12-3/TRBV12-4
CDR3nt: TGTGCCAGCAGTCCCCGTCAAGAGACCCAGTACTTC
CDR3aa: CASSPRQETQYF

d_gene: TRBD1
j_gene: TRBJ1-5
abundance: .
v_gene: TRBV19
CDR3nt: TGTGCCAGTAGGAGAGACAGGGGGCGCGGCAATCAGCCCCAGCATTTT
CDR3aa: CASRRDRGRGNQPQHF

d_gene: TRBD1
j_gene: TRBJ2-5
abundance: .
v_gene: TRBV7-8
CDR3nt: TGTGCCAGCAGCTCTGGACAGGGGACGGAGACCCAGTACTTC
CDR3aa: CASSSGQGTETQYF

d_gene: TRBD2
j_gene: TRBJ2-3
abundance: .
v_gene: TRBV6-2/TRBV6-3
CDR3nt: TGTGCCAGCAGTTCAGGACTAGCGCGAGATACGCAGTATTTT
CDR3aa: CASSSGLARDTQYF

d_gene: .
j_gene: TRBJ2-2
abundance: .
v_gene: TRBV5-1
CDR3nt: TGCGCCAGCAGCCTGGGAGCCGGGGAGCTGTTTTTT
CDR3aa: CASSLGAGELFF

d_gene: TRBD2
j_gene: TRBJ2-1
abundance: .
v_gene: TRBV6-5
CDR3nt: TGTGCCAGCTCCCCCGTATTAGCGGGCTACAATGAGCAGTTCTTC
CDR3aa: CASSPVLAGYNEQFF

d_gene: TRBD1
j_gene: TRBJ1-2
abundance: .
v_gene: TRBV7-2
CDR3nt: TGTGCCAGCAGCTTAGGGGACAGGTGGGCCTATGGCTACACCTTC
CDR3aa: CASSLGDRWAYGYTF

d_gene: .
j_gene: TRBJ1-2
abundance: .
v_gene: TRBV7-6
CDR3nt: TGTGCCAGCAGACTAGGGCCCAAGAATGGGGGCTACACCTTC
CDR3aa: CASRLGPKNGGYTF

d_gene: .
j_gene: TRBJ2-3
abundance: .
v_gene: TRBV27
CDR3nt: TGTGCCAGCAGTTTATCCAGGGGCACAGATACGCAGTATTTT
CDR3aa: CASSLSRGTDTQYF

d_gene: TRBD1
j_gene: TRBJ2-3
abundance: .
v_gene: TRBV10-1
CDR3nt: TGCGCCTCCCAACCGGGACAGGGGGACACAGATACGCAGTATTTT
CDR3aa: CASQPGQGDTDTQYF

d_gene: .
j_gene: TRBJ1-1
abundance: .
v_gene: TRBV18
CDR3nt: TGTGCCAGCTCACAGGGAAGCGGGACTGAAGCTTTCTTT
CDR3aa: CASSQGSGTEAFF

d_gene: TRBD1
j_gene: TRBJ1-2
abundance: .
v_gene: TRBV27
CDR3nt: TGTGCCAGCAGTCGGGACAGGAACTATGGCTACACCTTC
CDR3aa: CASSRDRNYGYTF

d_gene: .
j_gene: TRBJ2-1
abundance: .
v_gene: TRBV19
CDR3nt: TGTGCCAGTAACCCTAACCCCACCTACAATGAGCAGTTCTTC
CDR3aa: CASNPNPTYNEQFF

d_gene: .
j_gene: TRBJ2-7
abundance: .
v_gene: TRBV5-6
CDR3nt: TGTGCCAGCAGCTTGGGTTGGGCAGAATCCTACGAGCAGTACTTC
CDR3aa: CASSLGWAESYEQYF

d_gene: TRBD1
j_gene: TRBJ2-5
abundance: .
v_gene: TRBV7-7
CDR3nt: TGTGCTAGCAGCCCTGGACAGGGAGAGACCCAGTACTTC
CDR3aa: CASSPGQGETQYF

d_gene: .
j_gene: TRBJ1-1
abundance: .
v_gene: TRBV3-1/TRBV3-2
CDR3nt: TGTGCCAGCAGCCAAGATCTCAACAGGAGGAACACTGAAGCTTTCTTT
CDR3aa: CASSQDLNRRNTEAFF

d_gene: .
j_gene: TRBJ1-2
abundance: .
v_gene: TRBV6-5
CDR3nt: TGTGCCAGCAGCTTCCAGGGTGCGGTTGATGGCTACACCTTC
CDR3aa: CASSFQGAVDGYTF

d_gene: .
j_gene: TRBJ1-6
abundance: .
v_gene: TRBV4-3
CDR3nt: TGCGCCAGCAGCCAAGAGACATATAATTCACCCCTCCACTTT
CDR3aa: CASSQETYNSPLHF

d_gene: TRBD1
j_gene: TRBJ1-2
abundance: .
v_gene: TRBV29-1
CDR3nt: TGCAGCGTGACAGGGCACTATGGCTACACCTTC
CDR3aa: CSVTGHYGYTF

d_gene: .
j_gene: TRBJ1-3
abundance: .
v_gene: TRBV29-1
CDR3nt: TGCAGCGCCCATTCTGGGGGGGCTGGAAACACCATATATTTT
CDR3aa: CSAHSGGAGNTIYF

d_gene: .
j_gene: TRBJ1-5
abundance: .
v_gene: TRBV15
CDR3nt: TGTGCCACCAGCACAGGATCGGGGGGACAGCCCCAGCATTTT
CDR3aa: CATSTGSGGQPQHF

d_gene: TRBD1
j_gene: TRBJ2-7
abundance: few
v_gene: TRBV7-6
CDR3nt: TGTGCCAGCAGCCCTCGACAGGGGGCCGAGCAGTACTTC
CDR3aa: CASSPRQGAEQYF

d_gene: .
j_gene: TRBJ1-6
abundance: .
v_gene: TRBV30
CDR3nt: TGTGCCTGGAGTGTACGGGATGGAGGCTATAATTCACCCCTCCACTTT
CDR3aa: CAWSVRDGGYNSPLHF

d_gene: TRBD1
j_gene: TRBJ2-2
abundance: .
v_gene: TRBV11-3
CDR3nt: TGTGCCAGCAGCCCGGGACAGGGGAGAACCGGGGAGCTGTTTTTT
CDR3aa: CASSPGQGRTGELFF

d_gene: .
j_gene: TRBJ1-3
abundance: .
v_gene: TRBV7-9
CDR3nt: TGTGCCAGCAGCTCCCCCAAACCCGCTAGTAGAAACACCATATATTTT
CDR3aa: CASSSPKPASRNTIYF

d_gene: .
j_gene: TRBJ2-7
abundance: .
v_gene: TRBV20-1
CDR3nt: TGCAGTGCTAGTTCTCCCGAGCAGTACTTC
CDR3aa: CSASSPEQYF

d_gene: .
j_gene: TRBJ1-2
abundance: .
v_gene: TRBV4-1
CDR3nt: TGCGCCAGCAGCCAAGTGGAGGGGATGTTTGGCTACACCTTC
CDR3aa: CASSQVEGMFGYTF

d_gene: .
j_gene: TRBJ1-2
abundance: few
v_gene: TRBV6-5
CDR3nt: TGTGCCAGCGGCCGGACAAGTGGCTACACCTTC
CDR3aa: CASGRTSGYTF

d_gene: TRBD2
j_gene: TRBJ2-3
abundance: .
v_gene: TRBV10-1
CDR3nt: TGCGCCAGCAGTGGGACTAGCGACACAGATACGCAGTATTTT
CDR3aa: CASSGTSDTDTQYF

d_gene: TRBD2
j_gene: TRBJ2-5
abundance: once
v_gene: TRBV20-1
CDR3nt: TGCAGTGCCAGTAGAGCGGGGGGCATCAAAGAGACCCAGTACTTC
CDR3aa: CSASRAGGIKETQYF

d_gene: TRBD1
j_gene: TRBJ2-2
abundance: .
v_gene: TRBV9
CDR3nt: TGTGCCAGCAGCGCCGTAGACAGGGGGACCGGGGAGCTGTTTTTT
CDR3aa: CASSAVDRGTGELFF

d_gene: TRBD1
j_gene: TRBJ1-5
abundance: .
v_gene: TRBV7-2
CDR3nt: TGTGCCAGCAGCCCTGGGACAGGTCTCCGTACCCAGCATTTT
CDR3aa: CASSPGTGLRTQHF

d_gene: TRBD2
j_gene: TRBJ2-1
abundance: .
v_gene: TRBV7-6
CDR3nt: TGTGCCAGCAGCTTAGAGCTAGCGGGGACGCCGGGAAATGAGCAGTTCTTC
CDR3aa: CASSLELAGTPGNEQFF

d_gene: .
j_gene: TRBJ2-2
abundance: .
v_gene: TRBV9
CDR3nt: TGTGCCAGCAGCGTCACAGACAGGATGGAATTGTCCGGGGAGCTGTTTTTT
CDR3aa: CASSVTDRMELSGELFF

d_gene: .
j_gene: TRBJ1-2
abundance: .
v_gene: TRBV12-3/TRBV12-4
CDR3nt: TGTGCCAGCAGTACAGGGTCTGGCTACACCTTC
CDR3aa: CASSTGSGYTF

d_gene: .
j_gene: TRBJ2-7
abundance: once
v_gene: TRBV5-1
CDR3nt: TGCGCCAGCAGCTTGGGACCCGAGACACCCTACGAGCAGTACTTC
CDR3aa: CASSLGPETPYEQYF